This TCR beta chain was identified during a study of shared T cell receptors in the human thymus. With 1 base removed from V and 3 bases from J, the gap between germline ends came to 24 bases. The CDR3 consists of 19 residues. CDR1 is SGHVS, CDR2 FQNEAQ, per germline. TCRdb's copy holds only in-frame clones and misses some; the assay was immunoSEQ multiplex PCR. The sample records approximately 660,000 clones, over 75% being singletons. The same sample was also studied in work on human thymus T cells.

The V gene is TRBV7-8, the J gene TRBJ1-2; D perhaps matches TRBD1 (5 bases). Sequencing used thymocytes. The TCR originated in a boy under two years old with a congenital heart defect. The CDR3 loop reads CASSLGGSVFGGGDYGYTF. DNA for the CDR3: TGTGCCAGCAGCTTAGGTGGGTCCGTGTTTGGGGGAGGAGACTATGGCTACACCTTC.